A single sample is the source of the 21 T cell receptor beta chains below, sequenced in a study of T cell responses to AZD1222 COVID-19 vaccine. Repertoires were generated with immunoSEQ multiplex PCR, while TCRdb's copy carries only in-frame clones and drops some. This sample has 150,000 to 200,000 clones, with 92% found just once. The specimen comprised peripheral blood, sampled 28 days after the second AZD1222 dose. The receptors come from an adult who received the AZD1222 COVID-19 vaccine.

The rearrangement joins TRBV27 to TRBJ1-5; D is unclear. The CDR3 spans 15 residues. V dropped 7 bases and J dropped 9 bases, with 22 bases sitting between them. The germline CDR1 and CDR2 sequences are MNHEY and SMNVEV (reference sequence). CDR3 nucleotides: TGTGCCAGCACCCCGCCTTGCTCCCGATCATCGCCCCAGCATTTT. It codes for CASTPPCSRSSPQHF.

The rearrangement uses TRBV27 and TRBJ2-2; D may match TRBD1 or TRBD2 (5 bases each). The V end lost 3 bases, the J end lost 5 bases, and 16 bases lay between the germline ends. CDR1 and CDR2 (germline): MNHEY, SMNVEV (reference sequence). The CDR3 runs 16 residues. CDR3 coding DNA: TGTGCCAGCAGTTTCTTAGGGACGTATCGGACCGGGGAGCTGTTTTTT. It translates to CASSFLGTYRTGELFF.

The CDR3 loop reads CSASPGYTF. CDR3 coding DNA: TGCAGTGCCTCGCCTGGCTACACCTTC. The V and J genes are TRBV20-1 and TRBJ1-2; D is undetermined. In germline, CDR1 is DFQATT, CDR2 SNEGSKA (reference sequence). Trimming stripped 6 bases from V and 7 bases from J, with 6 bases between. The CDR3 consists of 9 residues.

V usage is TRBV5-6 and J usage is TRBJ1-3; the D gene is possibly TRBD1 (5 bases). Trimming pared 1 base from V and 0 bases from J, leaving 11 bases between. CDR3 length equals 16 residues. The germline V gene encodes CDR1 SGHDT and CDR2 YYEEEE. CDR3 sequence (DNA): TGTGCCAGCAGCTTGATTGGGAGGGGCTCTGGAAACACCATATATTTT. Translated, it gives CASSLIGRGSGNTIYF.

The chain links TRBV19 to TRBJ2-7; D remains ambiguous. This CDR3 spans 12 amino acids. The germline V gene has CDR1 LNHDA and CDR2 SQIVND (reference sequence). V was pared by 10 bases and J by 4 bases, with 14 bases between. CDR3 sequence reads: CATMTAAYEQYF. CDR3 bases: TGTGCCACTATGACGGCAGCTTACGAGCAGTACTTC.

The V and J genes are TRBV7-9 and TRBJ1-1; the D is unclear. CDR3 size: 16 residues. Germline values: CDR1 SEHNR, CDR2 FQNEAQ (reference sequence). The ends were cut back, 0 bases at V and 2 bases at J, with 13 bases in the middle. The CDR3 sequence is CASSLAETLANTEAFF. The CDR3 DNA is TGTGCCAGCAGCTTAGCCGAGACACTCGCCAACACTGAAGCTTTCTTT.

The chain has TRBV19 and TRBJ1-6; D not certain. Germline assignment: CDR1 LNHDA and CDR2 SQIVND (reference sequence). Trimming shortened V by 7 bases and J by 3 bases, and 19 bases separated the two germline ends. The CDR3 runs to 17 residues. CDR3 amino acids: CASISTPAAVYNSPLHF. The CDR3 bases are TGTGCCAGTATTTCAACCCCGGCGGCAGTCTATAATTCACCCCTCCACTTT.

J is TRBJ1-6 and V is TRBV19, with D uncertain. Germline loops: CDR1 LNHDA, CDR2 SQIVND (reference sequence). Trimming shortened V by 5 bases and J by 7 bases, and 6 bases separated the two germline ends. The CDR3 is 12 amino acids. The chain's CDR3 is CASSETNSPLHF. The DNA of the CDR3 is TGTGCCAGTAGTGAGACGAATTCACCCCTCCACTTT.

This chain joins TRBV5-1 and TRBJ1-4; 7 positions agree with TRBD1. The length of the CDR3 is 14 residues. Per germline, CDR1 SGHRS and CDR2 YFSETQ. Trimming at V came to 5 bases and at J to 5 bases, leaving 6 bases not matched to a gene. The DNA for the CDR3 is TGCGCCAGCAGACCCGGGACAGCGAATGAAAAACTGTTTTTT. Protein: CASRPGTANEKLFF.

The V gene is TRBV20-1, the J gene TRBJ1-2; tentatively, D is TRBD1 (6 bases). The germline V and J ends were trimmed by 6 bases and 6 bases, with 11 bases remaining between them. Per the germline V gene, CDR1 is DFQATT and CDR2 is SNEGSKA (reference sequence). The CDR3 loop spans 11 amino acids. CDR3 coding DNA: TGCAGTGCCCCGAGGGGGAATGGCTACACCTTC. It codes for CSAPRGNGYTF.

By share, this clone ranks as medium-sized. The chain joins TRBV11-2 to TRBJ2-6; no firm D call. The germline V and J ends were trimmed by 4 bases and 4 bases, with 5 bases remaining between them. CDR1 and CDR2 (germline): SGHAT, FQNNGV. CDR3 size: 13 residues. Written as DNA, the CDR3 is TGTGCCAGCAGCTCAGCCGGGGCCAACGTCCTGACTTTC. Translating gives CASSSAGANVLTF. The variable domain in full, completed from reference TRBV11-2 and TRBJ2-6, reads EAGVAQSPRYKIIEKRQSVAFWCNPISGHATLYWYQQILGQGPKLLIQFQNNGVVDDSQLPKDRFSAERLKGVDSTLKIQPAKLEDSAVYLCASSSAGANVLTFGAGSRLTVL.

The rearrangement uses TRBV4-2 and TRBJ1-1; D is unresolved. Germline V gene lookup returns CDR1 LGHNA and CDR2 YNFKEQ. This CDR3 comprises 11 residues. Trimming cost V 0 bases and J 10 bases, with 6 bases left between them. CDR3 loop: CASSQDSGAFF. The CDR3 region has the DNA TGTGCCAGCAGCCAAGATTCGGGAGCTTTCTTT.

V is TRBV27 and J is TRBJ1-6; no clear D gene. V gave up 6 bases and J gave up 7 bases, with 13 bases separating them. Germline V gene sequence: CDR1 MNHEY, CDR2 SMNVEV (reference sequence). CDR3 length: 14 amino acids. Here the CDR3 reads CASRGSPWNSPLHF. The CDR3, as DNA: TGTGCCAGCAGGGGCAGTCCGTGGAATTCACCCCTCCACTTT.

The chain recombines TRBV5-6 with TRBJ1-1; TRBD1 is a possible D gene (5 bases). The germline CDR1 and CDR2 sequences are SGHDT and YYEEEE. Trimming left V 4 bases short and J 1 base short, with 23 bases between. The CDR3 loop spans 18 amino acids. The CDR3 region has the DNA TGTGCCAGCAGCATTACCGGGACCGACCTCCGTGAGAACACTGAAGCTTTCTTT. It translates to CASSITGTDLRENTEAFF. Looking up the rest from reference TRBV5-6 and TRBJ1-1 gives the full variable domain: DAGVTQSPTHLIKTRGQQVTLRCSPKSGHDTVSWYQQALGQGPQFIFQYYEEEERQRGNFPDRFSGHQFPNYSSELNVNALLLGDSALYLCASSITGTDLRENTEAFFGQGTRLTVV.

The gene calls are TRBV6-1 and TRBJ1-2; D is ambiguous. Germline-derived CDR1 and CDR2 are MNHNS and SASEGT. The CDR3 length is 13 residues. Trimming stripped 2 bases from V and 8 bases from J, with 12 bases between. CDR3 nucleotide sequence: TGTGCCAGCAGTGAATCCACGCCGGCGGGCTACACCTTC. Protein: CASSESTPAGYTF.

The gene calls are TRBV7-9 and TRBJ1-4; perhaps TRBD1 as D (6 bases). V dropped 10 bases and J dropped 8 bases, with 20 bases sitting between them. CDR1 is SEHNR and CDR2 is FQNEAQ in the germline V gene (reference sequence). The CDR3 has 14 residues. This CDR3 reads CATRARGLGEKLFF. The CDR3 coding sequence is TGTGCCACCCGCGCCAGGGGTCTGGGCGAAAAACTGTTTTTT.

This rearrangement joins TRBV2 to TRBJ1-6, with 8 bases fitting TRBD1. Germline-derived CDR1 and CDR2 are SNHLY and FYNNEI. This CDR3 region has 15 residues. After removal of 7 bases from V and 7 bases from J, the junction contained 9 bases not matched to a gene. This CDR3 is CASTLGQGWNSPLHF. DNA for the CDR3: TGTGCCAGCACCCTCGGACAGGGCTGGAATTCACCCCTCCACTTT.

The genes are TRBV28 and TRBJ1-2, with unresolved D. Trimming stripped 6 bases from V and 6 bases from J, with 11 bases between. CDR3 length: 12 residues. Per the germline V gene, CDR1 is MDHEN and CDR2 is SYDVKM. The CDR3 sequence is CASSRDMDGYTF. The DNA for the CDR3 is TGTGCCAGCAGCCGGGATATGGATGGCTACACCTTC.

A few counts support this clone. The CDR3 bases are TGCGCCAGCAAGGGGGACAATTCGCATCAGCCCCAGCATTTT. Translated: CASKGDNSHQPQHF. The rearrangement uses TRBV10-2 and TRBJ1-5, with TRBD1 as a possible D gene (6 bases). CDR3 length: 14 residues. The germline V and J ends were trimmed by 7 bases and 5 bases, with 15 bases remaining between them. Germline V CDR1 and CDR2: WSHSY, SAAADI.

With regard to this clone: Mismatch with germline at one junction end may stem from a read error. The CDR3 spells CASSRDPPAPGNTIYF. For the CDR3, the DNA is TGTGCTAGCAGTCGCGACCCCCCGGCCCCTGGAAACACCATATATTTT. This chain links TRBV7-7 with TRBJ1-3; D not resolved. This CDR3 has 16 amino acids. Germline V CDR1 and CDR2: SSHAT, FNYEAQ (reference sequence).

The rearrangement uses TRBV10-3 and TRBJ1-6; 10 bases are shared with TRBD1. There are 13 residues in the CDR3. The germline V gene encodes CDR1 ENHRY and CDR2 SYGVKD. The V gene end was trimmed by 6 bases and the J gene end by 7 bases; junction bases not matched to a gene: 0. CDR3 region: CAIRTGGNSPLHF. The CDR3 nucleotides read TGTGCCATCAGGACAGGGGGCAATTCACCCCTCCACTTT.